One and the same sample provided the 16 T cell receptor beta chains below, sequenced in a study of T cell responses to AZD1222 COVID-19 vaccine. Clones were sequenced by immunoSEQ multiplex PCR, and TCRdb holds only the in-frame ones, with some missing. The sample gives around 69,000 clones, about 88% of which show up once; approximately 11% is in the top ten. Specimen: peripheral blood, collected on day 0 of AZD1222 vaccination. The source is an adult in good health.

The chain combines TRBV7-3 with TRBJ2-1; D possibly corresponds to TRBD2 (6 bases). V dropped 2 bases and J dropped 8 bases, with 16 bases sitting between them. CDR3 size: 15 residues. The germline V gene encodes CDR1 SGHTA and CDR2 FQGTGA. CDR3 DNA: TGTGCCAGCAGCTTACTAGGGACTCCTCTTGATGAGCAGTTCTTC. Amino acids: CASSLLGTPLDEQFF.

Regarding this clone: The same CDR3 arises from other DNA sequences in this sample as well. This rearrangement joins TRBV29-1 to TRBJ2-6; maybe TRBD2 (5 bases). The CDR3 spans 13 residues. The V gene lost 4 bases and the J gene lost 1 base, with 5 bases spanning the gap. CDR1 SQVTM and CDR2 ANQGSEA come from the germline V gene. The CDR3 spells CSVAGSGANVLTF. The CDR3 DNA reads TGCAGCGTTGCGGGGTCTGGGGCCAACGTCCTGACTTTC. The full variable domain, in which reference TRBV29-1 and TRBJ2-6 provide the parts outside the CDR3, is SAVISQKPSRDICQRGTSLTIQCQVDSQVTMMFWYRQQPGQSLTLIATANQGSEATYESGFVIDKFPISRPNLTFSTLTVSNMSPEDSSIYLCSVAGSGANVLTFGAGSRLTVL.

The V call is TRBV11-2, the J call TRBJ2-6, with 9 bases lining up with TRBD1. The germline CDR1 and CDR2 sequences are SGHAT and FQNNGV. V gave up 1 base and J gave up 2 bases; unmatched junction bases: 6. The CDR3 contains 18 residues. CDR3 region: CASSLAPGQGTGANVLTF. Here the CDR3 DNA reads TGTGCCAGCAGCTTAGCCCCGGGACAGGGTACTGGGGCCAACGTCCTGACTTTC.

The chain recombines TRBV6-6 with TRBJ2-7, with TRBD1 matching 7 bases. The CDR3 has 14 amino acids. Germline V gene lookup returns CDR1 MNHNY and CDR2 SVGAGI (reference sequence). J lost 3 bases, V lost 0 bases, and 2 bases had no gene match. The CDR3 bases are TGTGCCAGCAGTTACTCGACAGGGCTCTACGAGCAGTACGTC. This encodes CASSYSTGLYEQYV.

The chain carries TRBV5-1 and TRBJ1-2, with D unresolved. The CDR3 consists of 14 residues. V lost 4 bases and J 7 bases, leaving 17 bases between the germline ends. Germline V CDR1 and CDR2: SGHRS, YFSETQ. The CDR3 bases are TGCGCCAGCAGCCTGGGTCCAGGTTCCGGTGGCTACACCTTC. This sequence encodes CASSLGPGSGGYTF.

This chain joins TRBV6-5 and TRBJ2-1; 13 nucleotides agree with TRBD2. The V segment lost 6 bases and the J segment 4 bases; nucleotides outside the gene matches: 3. Germline CDR1 and CDR2: MNHEY and SVGAGI. The CDR3 extends over 15 amino acids. The CDR3, as DNA: TGTGCCAGCAGGGGGGGACTAGCGGGGTACAATGAGCAGTTCTTC. Translation gives CASRGGLAGYNEQFF.

The genes are TRBV7-9 and TRBJ2-7, with D tentatively TRBD1 or TRBD2 (7 bases each). Germline V gene sequence: CDR1 SEHNR, CDR2 FQNEAQ (reference sequence). V lost 3 bases, J lost 2 bases, and 14 bases lay in between. The CDR3 is 15 residues long. CDR3 coding DNA: TGTGCCAGCAGCTTGGGGGGGACAGCAGCCTACGAGCAGTACGTC. This sequence encodes CASSLGGTAAYEQYV.

The gene calls are TRBV2 and TRBJ1-2; 7 bases map to TRBD1. CDR1 SNHLY and CDR2 FYNNEI come from the germline V gene. The junction had 11 bases not matched to a gene; V was cut back by 6 bases and J by 7 bases. This CDR3 contains 14 residues. CDR3 sequence: CASSVREGAGGYTF. The CDR3 bases are TGTGCCAGCAGCGTCCGGGAGGGGGCTGGTGGCTACACCTTC.

V gene TRBV19 combines with J gene TRBJ2-5; D uncertain. The CDR3 is 11 amino acids. Germline CDR1 reads LNHDA; CDR2 reads SQIVND (reference sequence). Deletions cut 5 bases from V and 9 bases from J, with 10 bases between. In nucleotides, the CDR3 is TGTGCCAGTAGTGCAGGCTTGGCCCAGTACTTC. It specifies CASSAGLAQYF.

This CDR3 is CASSLAGQGGSGELFF. The DNA for the CDR3 is TGTGCCAGCAGTTTGGCGGGACAGGGTGGCTCCGGGGAGCTGTTTTTT. The chain carries TRBV28 and TRBJ2-2; TRBD1 matches 9 bases. Germline V gene lookup returns CDR1 MDHEN and CDR2 SYDVKM. The CDR3 is made up of 16 amino acids. The J segment lost 6 bases and the V segment lost 3 bases, leaving 8 bases of the junction unmatched. Filled out from reference TRBV28 and TRBJ2-2, the complete variable domain reads DVKVTQSSRYLVKRTGEKVFLECVQDMDHENMFWYRQDPGLGLRLIYFSYDVKMKEKGDIPEGYSVSREKKERFSLILESASTNQTSMYLCASSLAGQGGSGELFFGEGSRLTVL.

The count of this clone is one. In the same sample, other DNA sequences code for this CDR3. The chain uses TRBV28 and TRBJ1-6; unclear D gene. This CDR3 has 12 residues. V dropped 3 bases and J dropped 9 bases, with 6 bases sitting between them. Germline assignment: CDR1 MDHEN and CDR2 SYDVKM. The CDR3 spells CASSFGGSPLHF. The CDR3 bases are TGTGCCAGCAGTTTCGGTGGTTCACCCCTCCACTTT.

CDR3 bases: TGTGCCACCAGCAGAGGGGACAGGGTCTATGGCTACACCTTC. This gives the protein CATSRGDRVYGYTF. The chain has TRBV15 and TRBJ1-2; the match to TRBD1 covers 9 bases. Germline trimming cut 1 base from V and 4 bases from J; bases unmatched to any gene: 1. Germline V gene lookup returns CDR1 LNHNV and CDR2 YYDKDF (reference sequence). This CDR3 spans 14 amino acids.

The V gene is TRBV4-1, the J gene TRBJ1-5; 7 bases fit TRBD1. CDR1 is MGHRA and CDR2 is YSYEKL in the germline V gene. The CDR3 is made up of 17 amino acids. V gave up 5 bases and J gave up 4 bases; unmatched junction bases: 14. The CDR3 is CASSSQGYQGQNQPQHF. In nucleotides, the CDR3 is TGCGCCAGCAGCTCTCAAGGTTACCAGGGACAGAATCAGCCCCAGCATTTT.

The chain joins TRBV5-1 to TRBJ2-7, with D unclear. Trimming cost V 3 bases and J 6 bases, with 16 bases left between them. The length of the CDR3 is 14 residues. Germline V gene sequence: CDR1 SGHRS, CDR2 YFSETQ. CDR3 DNA: TGCGCCAGCAGCTATAACGACCGGGCGAGCGAGCAGTACTTC. It yields the protein CASSYNDRASEQYF.

This clone has only one observation. The chain uses TRBV6-5 and TRBJ1-5; 7 bases align to TRBD1. The CDR3 is made up of 14 amino acids. With V trimmed by 7 bases and J by 3 bases, 6 bases remained unmatched. Germline lookup yields CDR1 MNHEY and CDR2 SVGAGI. The CDR3 DNA sequence: TGTGCCAGCAACCAGGGGGGGTACAATCAGCCCCAGCATTTT. It specifies CASNQGGYNQPQHF.

A few counts support this clone. The chain couples TRBV4-1 to TRBJ2-1; 9 positions match TRBD1. The V gene end was trimmed by 3 bases and the J gene end by 6 bases; junction bases not matched to a gene: 12. Germline CDR1 and CDR2: MGHRA and YSYEKL. The CDR3 has 17 amino acids. The CDR3 DNA reads as TGCGCCAGCAGCCAGGGAAGGGGGACAGGGTACGTCAATGAGCAGTTCTTC. It translates to CASSQGRGTGYVNEQFF.